Below, 7 T cell receptor beta chains from the same sample are listed, as sequenced in a study of blood T cell repertoires in COVID-19 (dated by TCRdb to 2020 to 2021). Library generation was performed with the immunoSEQ multiplex PCR assay. TCRdb took this table from immuneACCESS and kept in-frame rearrangements with V and J called. Such tables lack part of the clones; where checked against another copy, unresolved V genes explain under half of the gap, and the rest is unexplained. The sample table contains fewer than 600,000 clones; only one count was recorded for 85% to 90% of them. The ten largest clones represent approximately 0.9% of the sample. The specimen sequenced was peripheral blood. Receptors originate from a young man with COVID-19, enrolled during active disease.

The rearrangement joins TRBV14 to TRBJ2-5; D is uncertain. CDR1 is SGHDN and CDR2 is FVKESK in the germline V gene. V shed 4 bases and J shed 5 bases, with 5 bases lying between them. The CDR3 totals 11 residues. The CDR3 region has the DNA TGTGCCAGCAGCCTATCCGAGACCCAGTACTTC. It is translated as CASSLSETQYF.

This chain uses TRBV24-1 with TRBJ2-2; 9 bases align to TRBD2. Germline V gene lookup returns CDR1 KGHDR and CDR2 SFDVKD. After removal of 6 bases from V and 2 bases from J, the junction contained 9 bases not matched to a gene. This CDR3 contains 17 residues. The CDR3, as DNA: TGTGCCACCAGTCCTTTAGCGGGAGCGACTAACACCGGGGAGCTGTTTTTT. Translated, it gives CATSPLAGATNTGELFF.

This rearrangement joins TRBV27 to TRBJ2-1, with D maybe TRBD2 (6 bases). CDR3 length: 12 residues. In germline, CDR1 is MNHEY, CDR2 SMNVEV (reference sequence). The V and J ends lost 2 bases and 10 bases respectively, with 9 bases between them. The CDR3: CASSLGGREQFF. In nucleotides, the CDR3 is TGTGCCAGCAGTTTAGGGGGGAGGGAGCAGTTCTTC.

This chain connects TRBV29-1 to TRBJ2-7; D gene ambiguous. V was trimmed by 4 bases and J by 3 bases, leaving 7 bases between them. This CDR3 has 11 amino acids. The germline gives CDR1 SQVTM, CDR2 ANQGSEA. CDR3 nucleotide sequence: TGCAGCGTTGGCCAGTACTACGAGCAGTACTTC. It codes for CSVGQYYEQYF.

The chain couples TRBV4-2 to TRBJ2-2; 7 positions match TRBD2. Germline V gene lookup returns CDR1 LGHNA and CDR2 YNFKEQ. The J segment lost 7 bases and the V segment lost 3 bases, leaving 5 bases of the junction unmatched. CDR3 length: 14 residues. The CDR3 region is CASSHFGRSGELFF. CDR3 nucleotides: TGTGCCAGCAGCCACTTCGGGAGGAGCGGGGAGCTGTTTTTT.

The gene calls are TRBV7-9 and TRBJ1-2; 7 bases are shared with TRBD1. The V gene end was trimmed by 3 bases and the J gene end by 8 bases; junction bases not matched to a gene: 12. The CDR3 consists of 15 residues. CDR1 is SEHNR, CDR2 FQNEAQ, per germline (reference sequence). The CDR3 bases are TGTGCCAGCAGCTTGTCGGGACAGCCCGCCGGAGGCTACACCTTC. This sequence encodes CASSLSGQPAGGYTF.

This clone was counted a single time. V gene TRBV2 combines with J gene TRBJ2-7; a weak D match, TRBD1 (6 bases). V was trimmed by 7 bases and J by 1 base, leaving 8 bases between them. Germline CDR1 SNHLY, CDR2 FYNNEI. This CDR3 is 12 amino acids long. CDR3 region: CASKGQSYEQYF. In DNA form, the CDR3 reads TGTGCCAGCAAAGGACAGTCCTACGAGCAGTACTTC.